This T cell receptor (beta chain) was sequenced for a study of regulatory T cells. Regarding the study as a whole: Patient CD8+ T cells trended toward lower Shannon entropy than controls. Patient repertoires had restricted TRB V-J pairs and skewed V and J usage, most in Tregs.

All CD3G-deficient patients showed autoimmunity, more severe in two. Patients aged 2 to 39 years had fewer naive and more memory CD4+ and CD8+ T cells. The V gene's germline CDR1 is MNHEY and CDR2 SMNVEV (reference sequence). CDR3 length: 13 amino acids. Primers: 52 TRBV forward and 13 TRBJ reverse. This table comes from immunoSEQ multiplex PCR, and its TCRdb copy is limited to in-frame clones, with some not included. The data show 10,000 or so clones, with around 82% seen just once and approximately 10% held by the top ten. Of note for this clone: Its antigen is unidentified.

This rearrangement joins TRBV27 to TRBJ2-5; TRBD1 is a possible D gene (5 bases). The J call may be in error: the DNA end matches TRBJ2-7 better. The TCR sequence derives from a person aged 18 to 35 with CD3G deficiency. The sequenced material came from CD8+ T cells sorted from blood. CDR3 amino acids: CASSLSQGHEQYF. The CDR3, as DNA: TGTGCCAGCAGTTTATCGCAGGGCCACGAGCAGTACTTC.